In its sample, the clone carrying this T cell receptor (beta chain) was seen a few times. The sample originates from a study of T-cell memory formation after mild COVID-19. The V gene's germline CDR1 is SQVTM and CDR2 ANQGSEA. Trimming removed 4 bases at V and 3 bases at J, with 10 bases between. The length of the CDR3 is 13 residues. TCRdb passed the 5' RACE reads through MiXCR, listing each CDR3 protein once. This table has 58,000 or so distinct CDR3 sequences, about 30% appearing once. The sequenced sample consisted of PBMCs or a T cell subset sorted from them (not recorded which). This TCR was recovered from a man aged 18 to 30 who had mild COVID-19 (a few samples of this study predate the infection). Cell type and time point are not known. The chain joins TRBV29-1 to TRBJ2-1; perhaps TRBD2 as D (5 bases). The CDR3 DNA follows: TGCAGCGTTGTCCGGGCGGGCTACAATGAGCAGTTCTTC. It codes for CSVVRAGYNEQFF.